Described below is a single T cell receptor (beta chain) sequence and its context. The data were taken from a study of blood T cell repertoires in COVID-19. As for the study in general: COVID-19 samples from acute and convalescent phases originated in the United States, Italy and Spain.

Original methodology: Reference gene primer amplification gave nucleated cell count estimates. Profiling relied on immunoSEQ multiplex PCR, and the TCRdb table lists in-frame clones only, not all of them. Clone size and the V and J calls come from that table; the DNA yielded D and trimming. The sample has just over 80,000 clones, 81% seen once. The CDR3 is 13 amino acids. Trimming left V 4 bases short and J 5 bases short, with 11 bases between. Germline-derived CDR1 and CDR2 are ENHRY and SYGVKD. V is TRBV10-3 and J is TRBJ1-1; D is possibly TRBD1 (6 bases). The sample taken for sequencing was peripheral blood. This clonotype was sampled from an older man with acute or convalescent COVID-19. The DNA for the CDR3 is TGTGCCATCAGTGGACAGGAAGAGACTGAAGCTTTCTTT. Its protein product is CAISGQEETEAFF.